Listed here are 9 T cell receptor beta chains from one sample, sequenced in a study of shared T cell receptors in the human thymus. The method was immunoSEQ multiplex PCR; TCRdb's version includes in-frame clones alone and lacks a portion of them. The table shows 540,000 or so clones, with roughly 74% occurring only once. These data also featured in a second study, about human thymus T cells.

The sample taken for sequencing was thymocytes. These receptors were taken from a boy younger than two with a congenital heart defect.

The chain uses TRBV30 and TRBJ2-5; possible D gene TRBD1, 5 bases. Germline V gene data show CDR1 as GTSNPN and CDR2 as SVGIG (reference sequence). CDR3 length: 16 amino acids. V lost 0 bases to trimming and J lost 2 bases, with 16 bases between them. As DNA, the CDR3 is TGTGCCTGGAGTGTACGTGGGCAGGGTTGGCAAGAGACCCAGTACTTC. Its protein product is CAWSVRGQGWQETQYF.

The table lists this clone with a few counts. The V gene is TRBV19, the J gene TRBJ2-3, with TRBD2 matching over 9 bases. Germline lookup yields CDR1 LNHDA and CDR2 SQIVND (reference sequence). V gave up 3 bases and J gave up 0 bases; unmatched junction bases: 10. This CDR3 is 18 amino acids long. CDR3 nucleotide sequence: TGTGCCAGTAGTATTACTCCCCCTAGCGGGGCTAGCACAGATACGCAGTATTTT. It specifies CASSITPPSGASTDTQYF.

This clone is a singleton in its sample. The gene calls are TRBV4-3 and TRBJ1-1; 7 bases agree with TRBD1. Per the germline V gene, CDR1 is LGHNA and CDR2 is YSLEER. CDR3 length equals 19 residues. After removal of 2 bases from V and 0 bases from J, the junction contained 15 bases not matched to a gene. CDR3 nucleotides: TGCGCCAGCAGCCAATCGGTCCTGCAGGGGGTCCCTATGAACACTGAAGCTTTCTTT. The encoded protein is CASSQSVLQGVPMNTEAFF.

The chain combines TRBV12-5 with TRBJ2-1; a weak D match, TRBD1 (6 bases). V dropped 7 bases and J dropped 4 bases, with 17 bases sitting between them. Per the germline V gene, CDR1 is LGHNT and CDR2 is FRNRAP. The CDR3 contains 15 residues. CDR3 bases: TGTGCTAGTGCCATAAACAGGGAACGATACAATGAGCAGTTCTTC. The encoded protein is CASAINRERYNEQFF.

The V gene is TRBV6-4, the J gene TRBJ2-1, with TRBD2 matching 16 bases. Germline V CDR1 and CDR2: MRHNA, SNTAGT. The CDR3 loop spans 15 amino acids. With 2 bases clipped from V and 14 bases from J, the junction kept 6 bases outside the gene matches. The CDR3 coding sequence is TGTGCCAGCAGTGACGGGACTAGCGGGAGGGGAAAAAAGTTCTTC. Encoded protein: CASSDGTSGRGKKFF.

The rearrangement links TRBV4-3 to TRBJ2-3; TRBD2 matches 7 bases. CDR3 size: 14 residues. Germline values: CDR1 LGHNA, CDR2 YSLEER. J was trimmed by 0 bases and V by 6 bases; bases with no gene match: 3. CDR3: CASRLAVSTDTQYF. Written as DNA, the CDR3 is TGCGCCAGCAGGCTAGCGGTCAGCACAGATACGCAGTATTTT.

This clone turned up a few times. The chain recombines TRBV6-5 with TRBJ2-5, with 7 positions matching TRBD2. V was pared by 6 bases and J by 3 bases, with 7 bases of the junction left unmatched. Germline V gene lookup returns CDR1 MNHEY and CDR2 SVGAGI. CDR3 length: 14 residues. CDR3 loop: CASSPGGGEETQYF. The CDR3 nucleotides are TGTGCCAGCAGCCCGGGAGGAGGGGAAGAGACCCAGTACTTC.

The chain uses TRBV11-2 and TRBJ2-7; D unresolved. V was pared by 1 base and J by 4 bases, with 14 bases between. The V gene's germline CDR1 is SGHAT and CDR2 FQNNGV. CDR3 length: 15 residues. The CDR3 coding sequence is TGTGCCAGCAGCTTAGTCGGCGGTGCTTCTTACGAGCAGTACTTC. It specifies CASSLVGGASYEQYF.

This rearrangement joins TRBV9 to TRBJ2-2, with 7 bases fitting TRBD1. Germline lookup yields CDR1 SGDLS and CDR2 YYNGEE. The CDR3 covers 16 residues. V shed 2 bases and J 3 bases; nucleotides not matched to a gene: 7. The CDR3 protein is CASSVQTGSDTGELFF. The CDR3 coding sequence is TGTGCCAGCAGCGTCCAGACAGGGTCGGACACCGGGGAGCTGTTTTTT.